This note documents a single T cell receptor beta chain sequence. The germline CDR1 and CDR2 sequences are MNHEY and SVGAGI. V was shortened by 1 base and J by 8 bases, with 11 bases between the two germline ends. The CDR3 extends over 14 amino acids. TCRdb's copy holds only in-frame clones and misses some; the assay was immunoSEQ multiplex PCR. This sample yields approximately 670,000 clones, of which about 90% are seen a single time; over 0.2% belongs to the top ten. This sample stems from a study of blood T cell repertoires in COVID-19. Across the whole study: T cells, B-cell-depleted T cells, or PBMCs supplied cDNA or gDNA.

The genes are TRBV6-5 and TRBJ1-4; TRBD1 is a possible D gene (5 bases). The TCR was taken from a woman between 18 and 30 years old with acute or convalescent COVID-19. Material: peripheral blood. CDR3 loop: CASSYWGEGEKLFF. CDR3 DNA sequence: TGTGCCAGCAGTTACTGGGGGGAAGGGGAAAAACTGTTTTTT.